This T cell receptor beta chain was retrieved from a study of cytomegalovirus exposure and HLA in healthy donors. Whole-study findings and limits: Later analysis reportedly placed an Asian-associated ancestry cluster below the roughly 690-donor mean in N-insertions. Earlier findings revealed that most TCR beta V segments proved productive either about 87% or about 30% of the time. As was reported, the HLA-A and HLA-B alleles of most subjects were accurately predicted from TCR beta sequences.

The CDR3 extends over 15 amino acids. V lost 3 bases to trimming and J lost 5 bases; unmatched junction nucleotides: 4. Germline CDR1 SGHRS, CDR2 YFSETQ. The CMV serostatus of this donor went unrecorded. This clone is a singleton in its sample. The antigen is not known. The PCR employed 60 Vbeta primers together with 13 Jbeta primers. Assay used: immunoSEQ multiplex PCR; TCRdb lists only in-frame clones, some missing. The data hold approximately 150,000 clones, with 79% observed a single time. The receptor comes from a human donor in good health. This rearrangement joins TRBV5-1 to TRBJ1-4; the match to TRBD1 covers 10 bases. What was sequenced was PBMCs. CDR3 region: CASSSGQGGNEKLFF. CDR3 nucleotide sequence: TGCGCCAGCAGCTCAGGACAGGGGGGAAATGAAAAACTGTTTTTT.